The clone carrying this T cell receptor (beta chain) was observed many times. Its antigen is currently unknown. Germline loops: CDR1 SGDLS, CDR2 YYNGEE. This CDR3 has 15 residues. With 1 base removed from V and 0 bases from J, the gap between germline ends came to 11 bases. Unique molecular identifiers were used to barcode this TCRbeta library. TCRdb processed the PCR reads anew with MiXCR; each CDR3 protein has one entry. The sample contains about 70,000 distinct CDR3 sequences, around 9.9% of which appear only once. The data belong to a study of T-cell reconstitution after alpha-beta-depleted transplantation in children. Findings of the study overall: Once a year had passed after transplant, T-cell counts and diversity came mostly from newly produced T cells. At around two months after transplant, the alpha-beta T cells were reportedly derived from several hundred expanded clones that came from non-depleted graft cells. Surviving recipient T cells and thymic progenitors accounted for the high day-60 TCRbeta diversity observed in some patients.

The genes are TRBV9 and TRBJ2-7; D remains ambiguous. This sequence originates from a boy younger than 18 with acute myeloid leukemia, due to receive a stem cell transplant. Material: PBMCs, obtained before TCRalphabeta/CD19-depleted stem cell transplant. CDR3 bases: TGTGCCAGCAGCGTACTGGCTGCAGCCTCCTACGAGCAGTACTTC. Translated, it gives CASSVLAAASYEQYF.